These 5 T cell receptor beta chains share one sample of origin, sequenced in a study of OX40 agonist ivuxolimab in advanced cancers. Only in-frame clones appear in the TCRdb table, and some are missing; sequencing was by immunoSEQ multiplex PCR. The table records around 62,000 clones, about 85% of them present only once. Sequenced material: CD4+ or CD8+ T cells sorted from blood, taken in a trial of the OX40 agonist ivuxolimab. All receptors come from an adult with an advanced solid tumor such as melanoma, head and neck, liver or kidney cancer.

The V call is TRBV14, the J call TRBJ1-5, with 7 positions matching TRBD1. CDR3 length equals 19 residues. The germline V gene has CDR1 SGHDN and CDR2 FVKESK. Unmatched junction bases numbered 17, after V lost 6 bases and J lost 0 bases. CDR3 residues: CASSPGEGTEHYSNQPQHF. The CDR3 DNA follows: TGTGCCAGCAGTCCCGGCGAAGGGACAGAGCACTATAGCAATCAGCCCCAGCATTTT.

This chain uses TRBV5-1 with TRBJ2-1; unclear D gene. Germline CDR1 SGHRS, CDR2 YFSETQ. V was cut by 4 bases and J by 5 bases, with 4 bases left in between. The CDR3 loop spans 11 amino acids. CDR3 coding DNA: TGCGCCAGCAGCAACGACAATGAGCAGTTCTTC. It codes for CASSNDNEQFF. Using reference TRBV5-1 and TRBJ2-1 for the parts outside the CDR3, the full variable domain is KAGVTQTPRYLIKTRGQQVTLSCSPISGHRSVSWYQQTPGQGLQFLFEYFSETQRNKGNFPGRFSGRQFSNSRSEMNVSTLELGDSALYLCASSNDNEQFFGPGTRLTVL.

On this clone itself: This specimen includes other DNA sequences encoding the same CDR3. The V gene is TRBV6-5, the J gene TRBJ1-3; D not resolved. This CDR3 contains 14 residues. Germline V CDR1 and CDR2: MNHEY, SVGAGI. Trimming pared 3 bases from V and 0 bases from J, leaving 6 bases between. CDR3 nucleotides: TGTGCCAGCAGTTATGGGCGCTCTGGAAACACCATATATTTT. Residues: CASSYGRSGNTIYF.

The rearrangement links TRBV2 to TRBJ2-3, with 11 positions matching TRBD2. Trimming cost V 4 bases and J 5 bases; bases outside gene matches: 5. CDR1 SNHLY and CDR2 FYNNEI come from the germline V gene. The CDR3 is 15 residues long. This chain's CDR3 is CASSGTSGGRDTQYF. The CDR3, as DNA: TGTGCCAGCAGTGGTACTAGCGGGGGCAGAGATACGCAGTATTTT.

V usage is TRBV7-2 and J usage is TRBJ1-4, with D hard to call. Germline values: CDR1 SGHTA, CDR2 FQGNSA. V was shortened by 1 base and J by 8 bases, with 14 bases between the two germline ends. The CDR3 has 15 residues. CDR3: CASSLVRELPEKLFF. CDR3 in DNA: TGTGCCAGCAGCTTAGTTCGGGAGCTCCCGGAAAAACTGTTTTTT.